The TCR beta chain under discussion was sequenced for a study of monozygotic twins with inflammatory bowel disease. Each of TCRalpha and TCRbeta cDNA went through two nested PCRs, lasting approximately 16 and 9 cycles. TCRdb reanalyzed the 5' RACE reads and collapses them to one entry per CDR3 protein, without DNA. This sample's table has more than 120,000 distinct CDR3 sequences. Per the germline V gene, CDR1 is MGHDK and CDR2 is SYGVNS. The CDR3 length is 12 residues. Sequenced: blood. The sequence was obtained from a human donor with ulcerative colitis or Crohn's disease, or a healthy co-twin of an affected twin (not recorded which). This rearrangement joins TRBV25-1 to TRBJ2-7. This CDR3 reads CASKTESYEQYF.